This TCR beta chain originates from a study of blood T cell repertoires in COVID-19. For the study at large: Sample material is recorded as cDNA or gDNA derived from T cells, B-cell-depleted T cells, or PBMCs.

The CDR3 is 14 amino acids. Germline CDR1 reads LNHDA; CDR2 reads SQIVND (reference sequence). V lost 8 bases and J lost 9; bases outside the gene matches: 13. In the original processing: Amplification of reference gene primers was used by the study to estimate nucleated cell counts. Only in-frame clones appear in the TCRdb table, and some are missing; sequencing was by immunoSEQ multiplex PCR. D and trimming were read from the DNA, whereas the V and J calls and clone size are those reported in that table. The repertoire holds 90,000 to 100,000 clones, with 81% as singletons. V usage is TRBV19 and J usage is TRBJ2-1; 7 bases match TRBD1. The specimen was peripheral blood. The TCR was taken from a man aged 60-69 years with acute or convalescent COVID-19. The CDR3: CASATGTDGGEQFF. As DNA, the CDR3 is TGTGCCAGTGCAACCGGGACAGATGGGGGTGAGCAGTTCTTC.